This TCR beta chain was retrieved from a study of blood T cell repertoires in COVID-19. TCRdb's copy holds only in-frame clones and misses some; the assay was immunoSEQ multiplex PCR. The sample has some 170,000 clones; roughly 82% are singletons. V lost 1 base, J lost 6 bases, and 10 bases lay in between. Looked up from germline, CDR1 is MNHEY and CDR2 is SVGAGI. This CDR3 is built from 13 residues. The sample comprised peripheral blood. The chain joins TRBV6-5 to TRBJ2-7; possibly TRBD1 for D (6 bases). The clonotype was recovered from a woman aged 70-85 years with acute or convalescent COVID-19. The CDR3 loop reads CASSYLSTGEQYF. The CDR3 coding sequence is TGTGCCAGCAGTTACTTATCGACAGGCGAGCAGTACTTC.